Below are 22 T cell receptor beta chains sequenced from a single sample in a study of cytomegalovirus exposure and HLA in healthy donors. PCR involved 60 Vbeta and 13 Jbeta primers. Measured with immunoSEQ multiplex PCR; TCRdb has only the in-frame clones, and not every one. The profile shows tens of thousands of clones, 70% to 85% of them singletons. Sequencing input: PBMCs. These receptors originate from a man aged 55-75 years in good health and CMV-seropositive.

The chain links TRBV6-6 to TRBJ2-7; TRBD2 matches 8 bases. V lost 6 bases, J lost 1 base, and 5 bases stayed unmatched. This CDR3 has 14 residues. The germline V gene encodes CDR1 MNHNY and CDR2 SVGAGI (reference sequence). The CDR3 loop is CASSDSGKSYEQYF. The CDR3 DNA reads as TGTGCCAGCAGCGATAGCGGGAAGTCCTACGAGCAGTACTTC.

By proportion, this clone is medium-sized. The chain uses TRBV9 and TRBJ1-1, with TRBD1 matching 7 bases. With V trimmed by 3 bases and J by 0 bases, 5 bases remained unmatched. The germline CDR1 and CDR2 sequences are SGDLS and YYNGEE. The CDR3 is 15 amino acids. CDR3 in DNA: TGTGCCAGCAGCGAAAAGGGGGCCATGAACACTGAAGCTTTCTTT. It is translated as CASSEKGAMNTEAFF.

In the case of this clone: The junction and the germline gene differ at one end; a read error may be behind it. The chain links TRBV5-4 to TRBJ1-2; possible D gene TRBD1, 5 bases. In germline, CDR1 is SGHNT, CDR2 YYREEE (reference sequence). CDR3 length: 14 residues. The CDR3 nucleotides are TGTGCCAGCAGCTTGGCGGGGGACCTCTATAGCTACACCTTC. Its translation: CASSLAGDLYSYTF. The full variable domain, in which reference TRBV5-4 and TRBJ1-2 provide the parts outside the CDR3, is ETGVTQSPTHLIKTRGQQVTLRCSSQSGHNTVSWYQQALGQGPQFIFQYYREEENGRGNFPPRFSGLQFPNYSSELNVNALELDDSALYLCASSLAGDLYSYTFGSGTRLTVV.

This clone was counted between two and nine times. This rearrangement joins TRBV5-6 to TRBJ2-5; tentative D call: TRBD1 (6 bases). Per germline, CDR1 SGHDT and CDR2 YYEEEE. The CDR3 covers 14 residues. V was cut by 2 bases and J by 3 bases, with 11 bases left in between. CDR3 loop: CASSFGQIKETQYF. The CDR3 nucleotides are TGTGCCAGCAGCTTTGGACAGATTAAAGAGACCCAGTACTTC. Full variable domain (outside the CDR3, taken from reference TRBV5-6 and TRBJ2-5): DAGVTQSPTHLIKTRGQQVTLRCSPKSGHDTVSWYQQALGQGPQFIFQYYEEEERQRGNFPDRFSGHQFPNYSSELNVNALLLGDSALYLCASSFGQIKETQYFGPGTRLLVL.

The table lists this clone with a count of one. This chain joins TRBV4-1 and TRBJ1-2; D is ambiguous. The CDR3 contains 14 residues. Germline V lookup: CDR1 MGHRA, CDR2 YSYEKL. V was trimmed by 6 bases and J by 1 base, leaving 12 bases between them. The chain's CDR3 is CASSPPTDNYGYTF. In nucleotides, the CDR3 is TGCGCCAGCAGTCCTCCAACAGATAACTATGGCTACACCTTC.

The DNA of the CDR3 is TGTGCCAGCAGTGCACAGACATCCACAGATACGCAGTATTTT. It is translated as CASSAQTSTDTQYF. This chain links TRBV6-1 with TRBJ2-3, with D unclear. With 4 bases removed from V and 2 bases from J, the gap between germline ends came to 10 bases. Germline CDR1 and CDR2: MNHNS and SASEGT. The CDR3 runs to 14 residues.

There are a few counts of this clone. CDR3 sequence (DNA): TGCGCCAGCAGCCAAGAACGGGACAGGTCCTACGAGCAGTACTTC. Its translation: CASSQERDRSYEQYF. V is TRBV4-1 and J is TRBJ2-7; 8 nucleotides line up with TRBD1. This CDR3 comprises 15 residues. Looked up from germline, CDR1 is MGHRA and CDR2 is YSYEKL. V gave up 0 bases and J gave up 1 base; unmatched junction bases: 2.

This clone was seen a single time. The chain has TRBV25-1 and TRBJ2-5; 9 bases line up with TRBD1. This CDR3 contains 13 residues. V lost 8 bases to trimming and J lost 5 bases; unmatched junction nucleotides: 6. Germline loops: CDR1 MGHDK, CDR2 SYGVNS. This chain's CDR3 is CASRDRVLETQYF. DNA for the CDR3: TGTGCCAGCCGGGACAGGGTCTTGGAGACCCAGTACTTC.

V and J are TRBV5-6 and TRBJ1-3; TRBD1 matches 7 bases. Germline CDR1 reads SGHDT; CDR2 reads YYEEEE. Unmatched junction bases numbered 11, after V lost 4 bases and J lost 4 bases. The CDR3 sequence is 16 residues long. The CDR3 loop reads CASSRTLSTGGNTIYF. CDR3 DNA sequence: TGTGCCAGCAGCCGAACCCTTTCGACAGGGGGAAACACCATATATTTT.

This chain joins TRBV25-1 and TRBJ1-5; D may be TRBD1 (6 bases). Germline CDR1 reads MGHDK; CDR2 reads SYGVNS. V was clipped by 5 bases and J by 7 bases, with 15 bases between them. This CDR3 spans 14 amino acids. The CDR3: CASSLAGAVQPQHF. The CDR3 bases are TGTGCCAGCAGTTTAGCAGGGGCCGTCCAGCCCCAGCATTTT.

J is TRBJ2-5 and V is TRBV5-4, with D tentatively TRBD1 (5 bases). V was shortened by 0 bases and J by 4 bases, with 10 bases between the two germline ends. The CDR3 has 14 amino acids. Germline V gene data show CDR1 as SGHNT and CDR2 as YYREEE (reference sequence). In DNA, the CDR3 is TGTGCCAGCAGCTTGGCAGCCCAGGGAGAGACCCAGTACTTC. The encoded protein is CASSLAAQGETQYF.

This clone has a handful of counts. This chain links TRBV18 with TRBJ1-1; 11 bases fit TRBD1. In germline, CDR1 is KGHSH, CDR2 LQKENI. This CDR3 has 17 residues. Trimming at V came to 1 base and at J to 3 bases, leaving 7 bases not matched to a gene. This CDR3 is CASSPRIPGQGDTEAFF. The DNA of the CDR3 is TGTGCCAGCTCACCACGAATTCCGGGACAGGGGGACACTGAAGCTTTCTTT.

The genes are TRBV11-2 and TRBJ2-7, with TRBD1 identical over 7 bases. The CDR3 is made up of 14 amino acids. J was trimmed by 4 bases and V by 4 bases; bases with no gene match: 7. Germline V gene sequence: CDR1 SGHAT, CDR2 FQNNGV. Written as DNA, the CDR3 is TGTGCCAGCAGCTCCGGGACAGCGATATACGAGCAGTACTTC. Protein: CASSSGTAIYEQYF.

V usage is TRBV6-1 and J usage is TRBJ2-2; 12 bases are shared with TRBD2. This CDR3 region has 15 residues. J lost 6 bases, V lost 2 bases, and 1 base had no gene match. Germline V gives CDR1 MNHNS, CDR2 SASEGT. CDR3 in DNA: TGTGCCAGCAGTGAACTAGCGGGGGGGCCCGGGGAGCTGTTTTTT. Its protein product is CASSELAGGPGELFF.

This clone was observed a handful of times. The genes are TRBV5-1 and TRBJ1-3; no reliable D call. V was cut by 3 bases and J by 4 bases, with 17 bases left in between. Germline CDR1 reads SGHRS; CDR2 reads YFSETQ. The CDR3 is made up of 16 amino acids. The CDR3 is CASSSLRGGTGNTIYF. The CDR3 bases are TGCGCCAGCAGCTCCCTCCGCGGAGGAACAGGAAACACCATATATTTT.

The chain combines TRBV5-1 with TRBJ2-1; TRBD2 agrees at 8 bases. Germline-derived CDR1 and CDR2 are SGHRS and YFSETQ. The CDR3 consists of 14 residues. The V gene end was trimmed by 6 bases and the J gene end by 2 bases; junction bases not matched to a gene: 4. Here the CDR3 DNA reads TGCGCCAGCACGTCGGGGGGGCCCTACAATGAGCAGTTCTTC. Protein product: CASTSGGPYNEQFF.

The V and J genes are TRBV5-4 and TRBJ1-2; tentatively, D is TRBD1 (5 bases). Germline V CDR1 and CDR2: SGHNT, YYREEE (reference sequence). The CDR3 extends over 15 amino acids. Trimming removed 4 bases from V and 4 bases from J, with 17 bases in between. The CDR3 bases are TGTGCCAGCAGCCCCGGGGGGGTTAGAGGCTATGGCTACACCTTC. Amino acid sequence: CASSPGGVRGYGYTF.

The chain combines TRBV27 with TRBJ2-1; 7 nucleotides line up with TRBD1. The V gene's germline CDR1 is MNHEY and CDR2 SMNVEV (reference sequence). J lost 6 bases, V lost 2 bases, and 4 bases had no gene match. This CDR3 region has 14 residues. CDR3 sequence reads: CASSLTGQVNEQFF. CDR3 DNA: TGTGCCAGCAGTTTAACAGGACAGGTCAATGAGCAGTTCTTC.

The chain is built from TRBV27 and TRBJ1-4; weak D call: TRBD1 (5 bases). Germline CDR1 is MNHEY and CDR2 is SMNVEV (reference sequence). The length of the CDR3 is 15 residues. Trimming stripped 2 bases from V and 0 bases from J, with 7 bases between. CDR3 in DNA: TGTGCCAGCAGTTTACGGACACCAACTAATGAAAAACTGTTTTTT. The encoded protein is CASSLRTPTNEKLFF.

This chain links TRBV7-9 with TRBJ2-3, with 7 bases fitting TRBD2. Germline values: CDR1 SEHNR, CDR2 FQNEAQ (reference sequence). The J segment lost 4 bases and the V segment lost 1 base, leaving 5 bases of the junction unmatched. CDR3 length: 15 residues. CDR3 nucleotides: TGTGCCAGCAGCTTAGTCGCGGGAGTAGCAGATACGCAGTATTTT. Its translation is CASSLVAGVADTQYF.

This sequence joins TRBV2 and TRBJ1-4, with 8 positions matching TRBD1. Germline CDR1 and CDR2: SNHLY and FYNNEI. Losses at the gene ends were 8 bases for V and 8 bases for J; bases not matched to a gene: 4. The CDR3 contains 12 residues. The chain's CDR3 is CASDRGREKLFF. The CDR3 DNA reads TGTGCCAGCGACAGGGGTAGGGAAAAACTGTTTTTT.

The gene calls are TRBV7-8 and TRBJ1-2, with D perhaps matching TRBD1 (5 bases). Trimming stripped 2 bases from V and 0 bases from J, with 13 bases between. This CDR3 comprises 16 residues. Germline CDR1 SGHVS, CDR2 FQNEAQ. CDR3 in DNA: TGTGCCAGCAGCTTACTCCAGGGCCTCTCTAACTATGGCTACACCTTC. It specifies CASSLLQGLSNYGYTF. Together with reference TRBV7-8 and TRBJ1-2, the CDR3 gives the full variable domain: GAGVSQSPRYKVAKRGQDVALRCDPISGHVSLFWYQQALGQGPEFLTYFQNEAQLDKSGLPSDRFFAERPEGSVSTLKIQRTQQEDSAVYLCASSLLQGLSNYGYTFGSGTRLTVV.